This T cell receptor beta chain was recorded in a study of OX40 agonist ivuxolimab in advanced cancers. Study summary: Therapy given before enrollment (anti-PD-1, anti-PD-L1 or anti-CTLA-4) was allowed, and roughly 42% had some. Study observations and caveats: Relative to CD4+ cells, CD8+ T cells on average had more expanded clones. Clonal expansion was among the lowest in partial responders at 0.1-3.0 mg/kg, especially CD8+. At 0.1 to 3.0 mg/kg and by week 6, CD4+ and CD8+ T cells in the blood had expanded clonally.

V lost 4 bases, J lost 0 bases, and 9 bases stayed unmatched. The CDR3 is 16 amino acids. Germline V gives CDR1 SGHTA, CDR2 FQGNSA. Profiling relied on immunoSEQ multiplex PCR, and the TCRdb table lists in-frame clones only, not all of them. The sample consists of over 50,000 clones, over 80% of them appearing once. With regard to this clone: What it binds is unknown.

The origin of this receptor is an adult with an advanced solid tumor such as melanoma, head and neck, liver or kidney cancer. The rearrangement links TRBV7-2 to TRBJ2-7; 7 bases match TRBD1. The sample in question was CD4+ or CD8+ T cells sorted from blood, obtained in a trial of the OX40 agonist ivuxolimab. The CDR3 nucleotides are TGTGCCAGCAGCTCAAAGCTGGGACAGAGCTCCTACGAGCAGTACTTC. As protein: CASSSKLGQSSYEQYF. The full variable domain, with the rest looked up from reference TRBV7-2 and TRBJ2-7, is GAGVSQSPSNKVTEKGKDVELRCDPISGHTALYWYRQSLGQGLEFLIYFQGNSAPDKSGLPSDRFSAERTGGSVSTLTIQRTQQEDSAVYLCASSSKLGQSSYEQYFGPGTRLTVT.